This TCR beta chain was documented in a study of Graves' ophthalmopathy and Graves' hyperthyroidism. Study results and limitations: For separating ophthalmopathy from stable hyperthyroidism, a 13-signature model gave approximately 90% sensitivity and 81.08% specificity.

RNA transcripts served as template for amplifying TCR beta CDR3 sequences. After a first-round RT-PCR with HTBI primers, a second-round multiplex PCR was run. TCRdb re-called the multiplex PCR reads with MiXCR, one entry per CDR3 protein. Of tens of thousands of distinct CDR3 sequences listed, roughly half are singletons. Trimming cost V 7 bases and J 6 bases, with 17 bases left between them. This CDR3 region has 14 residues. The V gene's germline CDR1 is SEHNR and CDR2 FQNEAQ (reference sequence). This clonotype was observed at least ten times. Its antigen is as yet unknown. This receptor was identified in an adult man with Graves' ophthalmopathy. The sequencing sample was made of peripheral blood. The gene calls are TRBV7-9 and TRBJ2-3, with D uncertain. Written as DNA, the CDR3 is TGTGCCAGCAAAGGGCGGTCGCCTGGGGATACGCAGTATTTT. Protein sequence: CASKGRSPGDTQYF.